These 28 T cell receptor beta chains share one sample of origin, sequenced in a study of CD8+ T cells in alopecia areata. Extracted RNA was reverse transcribed into cDNA, the sequencing template. The table came from immunoSEQ multiplex PCR; TCRdb's copy has only in-frame clones and leaves some out. The table records approximately 150,000 clones, about 67% of them present only once. This sample comprised CD8+ T cells sorted from blood, obtained at week 0. These receptors were taken from a human donor with alopecia areata.

The sample holds a few counts of this clone. V gene TRBV2 combines with J gene TRBJ2-1; unclear D gene. The V gene's germline CDR1 is SNHLY and CDR2 FYNNEI. The CDR3 has 12 residues. V was pared by 10 bases and J by 3 bases, with 10 bases between. For the CDR3, the DNA is TGTGCCACCAAGGGAAGCTACAATGAGCAGTTCTTC. It yields the protein CATKGSYNEQFF.

CDR3 DNA: TGTGCCACCAGCAGCCTGGACGGAAATCAGCCCCAGCATTTT. Translating gives CATSSLDGNQPQHF. The rearrangement links TRBV15 to TRBJ1-5; no clear D gene. The CDR3 sequence is 14 residues long. V lost 3 bases, J lost 4 bases, and 10 bases lay in between. Germline assignment: CDR1 LNHNV and CDR2 YYDKDF (reference sequence).

The chain is built from TRBV5-6 and TRBJ1-6; TRBD1 matches 8 bases. The V gene end was trimmed by 0 bases and the J gene end by 11 bases; junction bases not matched to a gene: 7. The germline CDR1 and CDR2 sequences are SGHDT and YYEEEE. The CDR3 totals 15 residues. The CDR3 spells CASSLGTGTFPPLHF. In DNA form, the CDR3 reads TGTGCCAGCAGCTTGGGGACAGGGACATTTCCACCCCTCCACTTT.

This sequence joins TRBV7-9 and TRBJ1-2, with 8 bases identical to TRBD1. CDR1 is SEHNR, CDR2 FQNEAQ, per germline (reference sequence). With V trimmed by 4 bases and J by 6 bases, 7 bases remained unmatched. This CDR3 is built from 14 residues. The CDR3 is CASSSGQGIDGYTF. CDR3 in DNA: TGTGCCAGCAGCTCCGGACAGGGCATCGATGGCTACACCTTC.

The chain employs TRBV29-1 and TRBJ1-4; 10 nucleotides align to TRBD1. CDR1 is SQVTM, CDR2 ANQGSEA, per germline. The CDR3 sequence is 14 residues long. V shed 4 bases and J 7 bases; nucleotides not matched to a gene: 6. The CDR3 is CSVGRDRGGEKLFF. CDR3 DNA: TGCAGCGTTGGACGGGACAGGGGTGGTGAAAAACTGTTTTTT.

The rearrangement uses TRBV5-1 and TRBJ2-1, with D uncertain. Trimming took 0 bases from V and 7 from J, leaving 14 bases between them. The germline gives CDR1 SGHRS, CDR2 YFSETQ. This CDR3 contains 15 residues. The CDR3 protein is CASSLGPTHGNEQFF. In DNA form, the CDR3 reads TGCGCCAGCAGCTTGGGTCCAACCCATGGAAATGAGCAGTTCTTC.

To note about this clone: One end of the junction does not line up with germline, which may come from a read error. The J gene is TRBJ2-3, the V gene TRBV4-2; D is possibly TRBD2 (6 bases). Germline V gives CDR1 LGHNA, CDR2 YNFKEQ. The length of the CDR3 is 11 residues. The CDR3 protein is CASSQGRASAF. The CDR3 DNA sequence: TGTGCCAGCAGCCAAGGCAGGGCTAGCGCATTC.

This clone was seen only a few times. The chain links TRBV7-9 to TRBJ1-4; D possibly corresponds to TRBD1 (5 bases). Trimming removed 0 bases from V and 4 bases from J, with 9 bases in between. The CDR3 is made up of 15 amino acids. From germline, CDR1 is SEHNR and CDR2 FQNEAQ (reference sequence). The CDR3 is CASSLAGRFNEKLFF. The CDR3 DNA is TGTGCCAGCAGCTTAGCGGGACGATTTAATGAAAAACTGTTTTTT.

The chain links TRBV11-3 to TRBJ2-1, with TRBD2 identical over 8 bases. Unmatched junction bases numbered 5, after V lost 5 bases and J lost 2 bases. The CDR3 is 15 residues long. The germline gives CDR1 SGHNT, CDR2 YENEEA. CDR3: CASSLSGETYNEQFF. CDR3 coding DNA: TGTGCCAGCAGCCTTAGCGGGGAGACCTACAATGAGCAGTTCTTC.

The chain has TRBV6-5 and TRBJ2-7, with 7 bases identical to TRBD1. V trimming: 2 bases; J trimming: 2 bases; junction bases outside the gene matches: 6. The germline gives CDR1 MNHEY, CDR2 SVGAGI. CDR3 size: 15 residues. CDR3 bases: TGTGCCAGCAGTTACCGACAGGGTATCACCTACGAGCAGTACTTC. Its translation is CASSYRQGITYEQYF.

The rearrangement uses TRBV27 and TRBJ2-7; D is unclear. This CDR3 contains 18 residues. The V gene lost 3 bases and the J gene lost 3 bases, with 24 bases spanning the gap. Germline V gene data show CDR1 as MNHEY and CDR2 as SMNVEV (reference sequence). CDR3 protein: CASSFTSGRTPKNYEQYF. The CDR3 coding sequence is TGTGCCAGCAGTTTTACTTCCGGGCGCACCCCGAAAAACTACGAGCAGTACTTC.

The gene calls are TRBV13 and TRBJ1-2; D perhaps matches TRBD1 (5 bases). CDR1 and CDR2 from the germline V gene are PRHDT and FYEKMQ (reference sequence). Trimming pared 5 bases from V and 0 bases from J, leaving 10 bases between. CDR3 length equals 14 residues. CDR3 nucleotide sequence: TGTGCCAGCAGCGAGGGGCGGGCTAACTATGGCTACACCTTC. Translation gives CASSEGRANYGYTF. Full variable domain (missing parts from reference TRBV13 and TRBJ1-2): AAGVIQSPRHLIKEKRETATLKCYPIPRHDTVYWYQQGPGQDPQFLISFYEKMQSDKGSIPDRFSAQQFSDYHSELNMSSLELGDSALYFCASSEGRANYGYTFGSGTRLTVV.

The chain has TRBV30 and TRBJ1-6; the D gene is possibly TRBD1 (6 bases). With 7 bases removed from V and 10 bases from J, the gap between germline ends came to 17 bases. Germline V CDR1 and CDR2: GTSNPN, SVGIG (reference sequence). The CDR3 has 13 residues. The DNA of the CDR3 is TGTGCCTCGGAGGGGGAGGGGATCTCACCCCTCCACTTT. Protein sequence: CASEGEGISPLHF.

The rearrangement links TRBV30 to TRBJ2-3, with a possible D match to TRBD1 (6 bases). The ends were cut back, 5 bases at V and 3 bases at J, with 15 bases in the middle. Per germline, CDR1 GTSNPN and CDR2 SVGIG (reference sequence). This CDR3 has 14 residues. CDR3 nucleotides: TGTGCCTGGGCAGGGGATGAATGGACAGATACGCAGTATTTT. Protein: CAWAGDEWTDTQYF.

This clone was picked up one time. This sequence joins TRBV30 and TRBJ1-5; D call uncertain. Germline loops: CDR1 GTSNPN, CDR2 SVGIG (reference sequence). Trimming shortened V by 2 bases and J by 0 bases, and 8 bases separated the two germline ends. The CDR3 is made up of 14 amino acids. CDR3 nucleotide sequence: TGTGCCTGGAGTACGGAAGTTAGCAATCAGCCCCAGCATTTT. Protein: CAWSTEVSNQPQHF.

This clone was seen only a few times. J is TRBJ2-7 and V is TRBV29-1; D tentatively fits TRBD1 or TRBD2 (5 bases each). The CDR3 extends over 11 amino acids. Between the trimmed V and J ends, which lost 6 bases and 5 bases, there was a span of 11 bases. CDR1 and CDR2 (germline): SQVTM, ANQGSEA. The chain's CDR3 is CSVRGSDEQYF. The CDR3 nucleotides are TGCAGCGTGAGGGGAAGCGACGAGCAGTACTTC.

The V gene is TRBV9, the J gene TRBJ2-5, with 9 positions matching TRBD2. The CDR3 is 16 amino acids. Germline CDR1 is SGDLS and CDR2 is YYNGEE. The trim removed 3 bases at V and 2 bases at J, leaving 8 bases unmatched. DNA for the CDR3: TGTGCCAGCAGCGACCGGGTAGCGGGGGCTCAAGAGACCCAGTACTTC. The encoded protein is CASSDRVAGAQETQYF. The full variable domain, completed using reference TRBV9 and TRBJ2-5, is DSGVTQTPKHLITATGQRVTLRCSPRSGDLSVYWYQQSLDQGLQFLIQYYNGEERAKGNILERFSAQQFPDLHSELNLSSLELGDSALYFCASSDRVAGAQETQYFGPGTRLLVL.

The rearrangement joins TRBV29-1 to TRBJ2-3; 7 bases agree with TRBD2. The junction had 6 bases not matched to a gene; V was cut back by 7 bases and J by 8 bases. The CDR3 extends over 11 amino acids. CDR1 is SQVTM, CDR2 ANQGSEA, per germline. This CDR3 reads CSGTSGGTQYF. CDR3 bases: TGCAGCGGGACGTCGGGGGGTACGCAGTATTTT.

The chain recombines TRBV30 with TRBJ2-6; 8 bases map to TRBD1. The germline V gene has CDR1 GTSNPN and CDR2 SVGIG (reference sequence). With V trimmed by 3 bases and J by 9 bases, 7 bases remained unmatched. The CDR3 is 14 residues long. As DNA, the CDR3 is TGTGCCTGGAGCCCCGGGACAGGTTTCAACGTCCTGACTTTC. Translated: CAWSPGTGFNVLTF.

This sequence joins TRBV4-1 and TRBJ1-2; possible D gene TRBD1, 6 bases. The germline V gene has CDR1 MGHRA and CDR2 YSYEKL. V was trimmed by 1 base and J by 2 bases, leaving 11 bases between them. This CDR3 has 15 amino acids. The CDR3 DNA sequence: TGCGCCAGCAGCCAAGGGGACACAGCCAACTATGGCTACACCTTC. It yields the protein CASSQGDTANYGYTF.

The V gene is TRBV29-1, the J gene TRBJ1-2, with D uncertain. There are 12 residues in the CDR3. Trimming removed 5 bases from V and 4 bases from J, with 11 bases in between. The germline V gene has CDR1 SQVTM and CDR2 ANQGSEA. The CDR3 sequence is CSVPDSGYGYTF. DNA of the CDR3: TGCAGCGTTCCCGACTCCGGCTATGGCTACACCTTC.

This clone came up once. The CDR3 here is CATSRAGDREAFF. The CDR3 region has the DNA TGTGCCACCAGCAGAGCAGGGGACAGGGAAGCTTTCTTT. The chain recombines TRBV15 with TRBJ1-1; 8 bases are shared with TRBD1. The CDR3 loop spans 13 amino acids. Germline trimming cut 1 base from V and 8 bases from J; bases unmatched to any gene: 3. The germline gives CDR1 LNHNV, CDR2 YYDKDF (reference sequence).

A single count supports this clone. J is TRBJ1-6 and V is TRBV6-1; unclear D gene. V was cut by 2 bases and J by 0 bases, with 8 bases left in between. Germline-derived CDR1 and CDR2 are MNHNS and SASEGT. The CDR3 runs 16 residues. The DNA of the CDR3 is TGTGCCAGCAGTGAACGGTCTAGCTCCTATAATTCACCCCTCCACTTT. This codes for CASSERSSSYNSPLHF.

This chain connects TRBV13 to TRBJ2-2; D call uncertain. The CDR3 extends over 13 amino acids. CDR1 and CDR2 (germline): PRHDT, FYEKMQ (reference sequence). Deletions cut 3 bases from V and 4 bases from J, with 6 bases between. In DNA form, the CDR3 reads TGTGCCAGCAGCTTTGGACGCACCGGGGAGCTGTTTTTT. Its translation: CASSFGRTGELFF.

This chain uses TRBV2 with TRBJ2-1; TRBD2 agrees at 9 bases. J lost 5 bases, V lost 4 bases, and 3 bases had no gene match. The CDR3 extends over 14 amino acids. The germline CDR1 and CDR2 sequences are SNHLY and FYNNEI. Here the CDR3 DNA reads TGTGCCAGCAGTGGGCGGGGGGGCGACAATGAGCAGTTCTTC. The encoded protein is CASSGRGGDNEQFF.

The chain couples TRBV7-6 to TRBJ1-1; 9 positions agree with TRBD1. The CDR3 has 15 amino acids. CDR1 is SGHVS, CDR2 FNYEAQ, per germline. V dropped 5 bases and J dropped 4; count of bases not matched to a gene: 8. In DNA, the CDR3 is TGTGCCAGCAGCGCCCCCGGGACAGGGTTCACTGAAGCTTTCTTT. This translates into CASSAPGTGFTEAFF.

The chain joins TRBV10-3 to TRBJ2-7; TRBD2 is a possible D gene (5 bases). CDR3 size: 12 residues. V was shortened by 5 bases and J by 1 base, with 6 bases between the two germline ends. Per germline, CDR1 ENHRY and CDR2 SYGVKD. The CDR3 protein is CAISSGSYEQYF. As DNA, the CDR3 is TGTGCCATCAGTTCGGGGTCCTACGAGCAGTACTTC.

This chain links TRBV5-1 with TRBJ2-7; perhaps TRBD1 as D (6 bases). The CDR3 extends over 13 amino acids. V lost 4 bases to trimming and J lost 2 bases, with 10 bases between them. CDR1 and CDR2 (germline): SGHRS, YFSETQ. The CDR3 spells CASSMGTPYEQYF. CDR3 in DNA: TGCGCCAGCAGCATGGGGACACCCTACGAGCAGTACTTC.